Listed below are T cell receptor beta chains from one sample, sequenced in a study of lymphopenia after photon versus proton radiotherapy. The protocol was immunoSEQ multiplex PCR, while the TCRdb copy is restricted to in-frame clones and leaves out a portion. The top ten clones hold under 0.8% of a sample with roughly 30,000 clones, approximately 95% of them seen once. The sample was peripheral blood, taken from a patient treated with photon-based radiotherapy. These TCRs come from a woman aged 45 to 65 with cholangiocarcinoma. Both conserved end residues are part of each CDR3. A D gene is named only where the DNA matches it firmly. Part of the rows lack a size; the others show once, few, many or a class for expanded clones.

D gene: .; clone size: .; J gene: TRBJ2-1; CDR3 length: 13; V gene: TRBV29-1; CDR3 protein: CSVDAGAYNEQFF; CDR3 DNA: TGCAGCGTGGACGCGGGGGCGTACAATGAGCAGTTCTTC
D gene: TRBD1; clone size: few; J gene: TRBJ1-5; CDR3 length: 14; V gene: TRBV19; CDR3 protein: CASSTRTGSQPQHF; CDR3 DNA: TGTGCCAGTAGTACCAGGACAGGGAGTCAGCCCCAGCATTTT
D gene: TRBD2; clone size: .; J gene: TRBJ2-1; CDR3 length: 15; V gene: TRBV5-1; CDR3 protein: CASSFTSGGHNEQFF; CDR3 DNA: TGCGCCAGCAGCTTCACAAGCGGGGGTCACAATGAGCAGTTCTTC
D gene: .; clone size: .; J gene: TRBJ2-5; CDR3 length: 12; V gene: TRBV11-2; CDR3 protein: CASQGSAETQYF; CDR3 DNA: TGTGCCAGTCAGGGTTCGGCAGAGACCCAGTACTTC
D gene: .; clone size: .; J gene: TRBJ2-2; CDR3 length: 14; V gene: TRBV11-2; CDR3 protein: CASRRQPNTGELFF; CDR3 DNA: TGTGCCAGCAGGCGACAGCCGAACACCGGGGAGCTGTTTTTT
D gene: .; clone size: .; J gene: TRBJ2-7; CDR3 length: 11; V gene: TRBV10-3; CDR3 protein: CAISESAEQYF; CDR3 DNA: TGTGCCATCAGTGAATCGGCCGAGCAGTACTTC
D gene: .; clone size: .; J gene: TRBJ1-3; CDR3 length: 15; V gene: TRBV5-1; CDR3 protein: CASSLGASSGNTIYF; CDR3 DNA: TGCGCCAGCAGCTTGGGTGCGAGCTCTGGAAACACCATATATTTT
D gene: TRBD1; clone size: .; J gene: TRBJ2-5; CDR3 length: 15; V gene: TRBV12-5; CDR3 protein: CASGLAGQGYETQYF; CDR3 DNA: TGTGCTAGTGGCCTGGCGGGACAGGGCTATGAGACCCAGTACTTC
D gene: TRBD1; clone size: .; J gene: TRBJ1-6; CDR3 length: 13; V gene: TRBV2; CDR3 protein: CASLGTGFAPLHF; CDR3 DNA: TGTGCCAGCCTGGGGACAGGTTTCGCACCCCTCCACTTT
D gene: .; clone size: .; J gene: TRBJ1-4; CDR3 length: 17; V gene: TRBV21-1; CDR3 protein: CASSKEDRTGNNEKLFF; CDR3 DNA: TGTGCCAGCAGCAAAGAGGACAGGACGGGGAATAATGAAAAACTGTTTTTT
D gene: .; clone size: .; J gene: TRBJ1-1; CDR3 length: 15; V gene: TRBV7-9; CDR3 protein: CASTPTALLTPEAFF; CDR3 DNA: TGTGCCAGCACCCCTACCGCACTCCTAACCCCTGAAGCTTTCTTT
D gene: .; clone size: .; J gene: TRBJ1-6; CDR3 length: 16; V gene: TRBV16; CDR3 protein: CASSQLGRGLNSPLHF; CDR3 DNA: TGTGCCAGCAGCCAATTGGGCAGGGGACTTAATTCACCCCTCCACTTT
D gene: .; clone size: .; J gene: TRBJ1-2; CDR3 length: 14; V gene: TRBV5-6; CDR3 protein: CASSLGSRDSGYTF; CDR3 DNA: TGTGCCAGCAGCTTGGGTTCCCGGGATTCGGGCTACACCTTC
D gene: .; clone size: .; J gene: TRBJ2-3; CDR3 length: 15; V gene: TRBV19; CDR3 protein: CASSDRQDRTDTQYF; CDR3 DNA: TGTGCCAGTAGTGACCGACAGGACCGCACAGATACGCAGTATTTT
D gene: .; clone size: .; J gene: TRBJ2-7; CDR3 length: 15; V gene: TRBV2; CDR3 protein: CASSDPSLGAEEQYF; CDR3 DNA: TGTGCCAGCAGTGACCCAAGCTTGGGGGCAGAGGAGCAGTACTTC
D gene: .; clone size: .; J gene: TRBJ1-2; CDR3 length: 17; V gene: TRBV5-1; CDR3 protein: CASSLEQGGRGNYGYTF; CDR3 DNA: TGCGCCAGCAGCCTGGAGCAGGGAGGCAGGGGTAACTATGGCTACACCTTC
D gene: .; clone size: once; J gene: TRBJ1-2; CDR3 length: 14; V gene: TRBV28; CDR3 protein: CASSLSTANYGYTF; CDR3 DNA: TGTGCCAGCAGTTTATCCACAGCAAACTATGGCTACACCTTC
D gene: .; clone size: .; J gene: TRBJ1-5; CDR3 length: 15; V gene: TRBV18; CDR3 protein: CASSPIRADNQPQHF; CDR3 DNA: TGTGCCAGCTCACCAATTCGGGCGGACAATCAGCCCCAGCATTTT
D gene: .; clone size: once; J gene: TRBJ1-1; CDR3 length: 15; V gene: TRBV6-5; CDR3 protein: CASSYSDRRGGEAFF; CDR3 DNA: TGTGCCAGCAGTTACTCGGACCGTCGAGGGGGGGAAGCTTTCTTT
D gene: TRBD1; clone size: .; J gene: TRBJ2-5; CDR3 length: 14; V gene: TRBV18; CDR3 protein: CASSPQGTGETQYF; CDR3 DNA: TGTGCCAGCTCACCGCAAGGGACAGGGGAGACCCAGTACTTC
D gene: .; clone size: .; J gene: TRBJ2-1; CDR3 length: 17; V gene: TRBV4-1; CDR3 protein: CASSQETESSSYNEQFF; CDR3 DNA: TGCGCCAGCAGCCAAGAAACGGAGTCAAGCTCCTACAATGAGCAGTTCTTC
D gene: TRBD2; clone size: .; J gene: TRBJ2-7; CDR3 length: 17; V gene: TRBV10-2; CDR3 protein: CASSPPAGSGGLNEQYF; CDR3 DNA: TGCGCCAGCAGCCCCCCGGCCGGCAGCGGGGGTCTCAACGAGCAGTACTTC
D gene: .; clone size: once; J gene: TRBJ2-3; CDR3 length: 14; V gene: TRBV28; CDR3 protein: CASSPGDQVGTQYF; CDR3 DNA: TGTGCCAGCAGTCCTGGGGACCAGGTTGGTACGCAGTATTTT
D gene: .; clone size: once; J gene: TRBJ2-7; CDR3 length: 14; V gene: TRBV7-6; CDR3 protein: CASSTRALTYEQYF; CDR3 DNA: TGTGCCAGCAGCACCCGGGCCCTAACCTACGAGCAGTACTTC
D gene: TRBD1; clone size: .; J gene: TRBJ1-2; CDR3 length: 15; V gene: TRBV5-8; CDR3 protein: CASSRQGTNNYGYTF; CDR3 DNA: TGTGCCAGCAGCAGACAGGGGACCAACAACTATGGCTACACCTTC
D gene: .; clone size: .; J gene: TRBJ1-5; CDR3 length: 13; V gene: TRBV30; CDR3 protein: CAWSKGGNQPQHF; CDR3 DNA: TGTGCCTGGAGTAAAGGGGGGAATCAGCCCCAGCATTTT
D gene: .; clone size: .; J gene: TRBJ1-2; CDR3 length: 11; V gene: TRBV6-1; CDR3 protein: CASSANYGYTF; CDR3 DNA: TGTGCCAGCAGTGCAAATTATGGCTACACCTTC
D gene: .; clone size: .; J gene: TRBJ1-5; CDR3 length: 20; V gene: TRBV6-1; CDR3 protein: CASSEEWLGRGQYSNQPQHF; CDR3 DNA: TGTGCCAGCAGTGAAGAGTGGTTGGGCAGGGGACAATATAGCAATCAGCCCCAGCATTTT
D gene: .; clone size: .; J gene: TRBJ1-1; CDR3 length: 13; V gene: TRBV5-6; CDR3 protein: CASSAVRGTEAFF; CDR3 DNA: TGTGCCAGCAGCGCCGTGAGGGGCACTGAAGCTTTCTTT
D gene: TRBD1; clone size: .; J gene: TRBJ2-4; CDR3 length: 14; V gene: TRBV5-4; CDR3 protein: CASSSARGKNIQYF; CDR3 DNA: TGTGCCAGCTCCTCGGCCAGGGGGAAAAACATTCAGTACTTC
D gene: .; clone size: .; J gene: TRBJ1-1; CDR3 length: 16; V gene: TRBV15; CDR3 protein: CATSQPHRTGKTEAFF; CDR3 DNA: TGTGCCACCTCACAGCCCCACCGGACGGGGAAGACTGAAGCTTTCTTT
D gene: .; clone size: .; J gene: TRBJ1-4; CDR3 length: 14; V gene: TRBV27; CDR3 protein: CASSSLATNEKLFF; CDR3 DNA: TGTGCCAGCAGTTCCCTTGCAACTAATGAAAAACTGTTTTTT
D gene: .; clone size: .; J gene: TRBJ1-5; CDR3 length: 14; V gene: TRBV7-6; CDR3 protein: CASSFRTGYQPQHF; CDR3 DNA: TGTGCCAGCAGCTTTCGCACAGGGTATCAGCCCCAGCATTTT
D gene: .; clone size: .; J gene: TRBJ1-6; CDR3 length: 11; V gene: TRBV2; CDR3 protein: CASTILSPLHF; CDR3 DNA: TGTGCCAGCACAATACTTTCACCCCTCCACTTT
D gene: TRBD2; clone size: .; J gene: TRBJ2-7; CDR3 length: 15; V gene: TRBV5-4; CDR3 protein: CASSLDTSGAYEQYF; CDR3 DNA: TGTGCCAGCAGCTTGGATACTAGCGGGGCCTACGAGCAGTACTTC
D gene: .; clone size: .; J gene: TRBJ2-1; CDR3 length: 11; V gene: TRBV20-1; CDR3 protein: CSARAYNEQFF; CDR3 DNA: TGCAGTGCTAGGGCTTACAATGAGCAGTTCTTC
D gene: TRBD1; clone size: .; J gene: TRBJ1-2; CDR3 length: 13; V gene: TRBV29-1; CDR3 protein: CSVGQGMDYGYTF; CDR3 DNA: TGCAGCGTCGGACAGGGAATGGACTATGGCTACACCTTC
D gene: .; clone size: .; J gene: TRBJ2-3; CDR3 length: 14; V gene: TRBV2; CDR3 protein: CASSEGRLTDTQYF; CDR3 DNA: TGTGCCAGCAGTGAGGGTAGACTCACAGATACGCAGTATTTT
D gene: .; clone size: .; J gene: TRBJ1-2; CDR3 length: 13; V gene: TRBV7-6; CDR3 protein: CASSLEQGGGYTF; CDR3 DNA: TGTGCCAGCAGCTTAGAACAGGGTGGAGGCTACACCTTC
D gene: TRBD1; clone size: .; J gene: TRBJ1-2; CDR3 length: 13; V gene: TRBV5-6; CDR3 protein: CASSLSRGLGYTF; CDR3 DNA: TGTGCCAGCAGCTTGAGTAGGGGGCTCGGCTACACCTTC
D gene: TRBD2; clone size: .; J gene: TRBJ2-1; CDR3 length: 15; V gene: TRBV27; CDR3 protein: CASSLGLAGGSEQFF; CDR3 DNA: TGTGCCAGCAGCCTGGGACTAGCGGGGGGCAGTGAGCAGTTCTTC
D gene: .; clone size: few; J gene: TRBJ1-2; CDR3 length: 13; V gene: TRBV6-1; CDR3 protein: CASSEHKQNGYTF; CDR3 DNA: TGTGCCAGCAGTGAACACAAGCAAAATGGCTACACCTTC
D gene: .; clone size: .; J gene: TRBJ2-7; CDR3 length: 14; V gene: TRBV6-1; CDR3 protein: CASSERGLGDEQYF; CDR3 DNA: TGTGCCAGCAGTGAACGAGGTTTAGGGGACGAGCAGTACTTC
D gene: .; clone size: .; J gene: TRBJ2-7; CDR3 length: 15; V gene: TRBV6-5; CDR3 protein: CASSYFQGRTYEQYF; CDR3 DNA: TGTGCCAGCAGTTACTTCCAGGGAAGGACCTACGAGCAGTACTTC
D gene: .; clone size: .; J gene: TRBJ1-6; CDR3 length: 16; V gene: TRBV5-6; CDR3 protein: CASSLGLPRENSPLHF; CDR3 DNA: TGTGCCAGCAGCTTGGGGCTCCCGAGGGAAAATTCACCCCTCCACTTT
D gene: .; clone size: .; J gene: TRBJ1-1; CDR3 length: 12; V gene: TRBV6-1; CDR3 protein: CASKKGRVEAFF; CDR3 DNA: TGTGCCAGCAAAAAGGGGAGGGTTGAAGCTTTCTTT
D gene: TRBD1; clone size: .; J gene: TRBJ1-1; CDR3 length: 15; V gene: TRBV4-1; CDR3 protein: CASSQPGQENTEAFF; CDR3 DNA: TGCGCCAGCAGCCAACCGGGACAGGAGAACACTGAAGCTTTCTTT
D gene: .; clone size: .; J gene: TRBJ1-4; CDR3 length: 17; V gene: TRBV7-6; CDR3 protein: CASRLTGGSGTNEKLFF; CDR3 DNA: TGTGCCAGCAGATTAACGGGGGGGAGTGGAACTAATGAAAAACTGTTTTTT
D gene: .; clone size: .; J gene: TRBJ1-3; CDR3 length: 14; V gene: TRBV4-1; CDR3 protein: CASSQDAGGNTIYF; CDR3 DNA: TGCGCCAGCAGCCAAGATGCAGGCGGAAACACCATATATTTT